The 28 T cell receptor beta chains given below trace back to one sample, sequenced in a study of control samples from healthy donors and cancer patients. The repertoire was sequenced with immunoSEQ multiplex PCR; TCRdb's copy has only in-frame clones and lacks some. The sample holds under 75,000 clones, approximately 85% seen once. Sequencing was done on a sample of blood. Source of these receptors: a man aged 35-49 years in good health.

This chain connects TRBV11-3 to TRBJ1-4; no definite D call. The CDR3 consists of 12 residues. Germline V lookup: CDR1 SGHNT, CDR2 YENEEA. V lost 1 base to trimming and J lost 7 bases, with 4 bases between them. As DNA, the CDR3 is TGTGCCAGCAGCTTAGTCGGTGAAAAACTGTTTTTT. It translates to CASSLVGEKLFF.

The chain uses TRBV7-3 and TRBJ2-5; 14 bases line up with TRBD2. CDR1 is SGHTA, CDR2 FQGTGA, per germline. CDR3 size: 14 residues. The junction had 6 bases not matched to a gene; V was cut back by 5 bases and J by 10 bases. The CDR3 DNA reads as TGTGCCAGCAGCCCGGGGACTAGCGGGGGAGGCCAGTACTTC. Its protein product is CASSPGTSGGGQYF.

The CDR3 loop is CASSRRDRGRTGNTIYF. The CDR3 coding sequence is TGTGCCAGCAGCCGGCGGGACAGGGGGCGGACTGGAAACACCATATATTTT. This chain links TRBV2 with TRBJ1-3; 12 bases are shared with TRBD1. After removal of 6 bases from V and 2 bases from J, the junction contained 8 bases not matched to a gene. CDR3 length: 17 amino acids. The V gene's germline CDR1 is SNHLY and CDR2 FYNNEI.

This clone rates as medium-sized (0.01 to 0.1%). CDR3 DNA: TGCGCCAGCAGCCAAGAGAGACAGAGCAATCAGCCCCAGCATTTT. Protein sequence: CASSQERQSNQPQHF. The chain is built from TRBV4-1 and TRBJ1-5; tentative D call: TRBD1 (5 bases). V was clipped by 0 bases and J by 1 base, with 7 bases between them. In germline, CDR1 is MGHRA, CDR2 YSYEKL. The CDR3 runs 15 residues.

This chain uses TRBV9 with TRBJ2-3; either TRBD1 or TRBD2 may supply D (5 bases each). Germline V gene sequence: CDR1 SGDLS, CDR2 YYNGEE. V was pared by 3 bases and J by 3 bases, with 14 bases between. The CDR3 has 15 amino acids. CDR3 protein: CASSERGAGTDTQYF. The CDR3 bases are TGTGCCAGCAGCGAGAGGGGAGCAGGAACAGATACGCAGTATTTT.

In its sample, this clone was seen a few times. CDR3 in DNA: TGTGCCAGCAGCCAAGTCTCGAGTAATCCGGATAATTCACCCCTCCACTTT. Translation gives CASSQVSSNPDNSPLHF. The chain carries TRBV14 and TRBJ1-6; D not certain. Germline assignment: CDR1 SGHDN and CDR2 FVKESK. Trimming removed 1 base at V and 5 bases at J, with 15 bases between. CDR3 length equals 17 residues.

The chain joins TRBV25-1 to TRBJ2-5; no definite D call. The CDR3 spans 12 residues. Trimming stripped 4 bases from V and 5 bases from J, with 8 bases between. The germline gives CDR1 MGHDK, CDR2 SYGVNS. The DNA for the CDR3 is TGTGCCAGCAGTGTGTACGGGGAGACCCAGTACTTC. It is translated as CASSVYGETQYF.

The chain recombines TRBV5-4 with TRBJ2-5, with D perhaps matching TRBD1 (5 bases). Looked up from germline, CDR1 is SGHNT and CDR2 is YYREEE (reference sequence). This CDR3 has 15 amino acids. V lost 4 bases and J lost 4, with 17 bases in between. This CDR3 is CASSPSTAQVETQYF. DNA of the CDR3: TGTGCCAGCAGCCCTTCGACAGCCCAGGTAGAGACCCAGTACTTC.

The chain uses TRBV6-5 and TRBJ2-1; 7 bases map to TRBD1. The V and J ends lost 4 bases and 4 bases, in that order; junction bases with no gene match: 7. CDR3 length: 15 amino acids. Germline V gene data show CDR1 as MNHEY and CDR2 as SVGAGI. The CDR3, as DNA: TGTGCCAGCAGTTCGGGACAGCTAGTTTACAATGAGCAGTTCTTC. Protein product: CASSSGQLVYNEQFF.

V and J are TRBV18 and TRBJ2-1, with D uncertain. Germline assignment: CDR1 KGHSH and CDR2 LQKENI. V was pared by 1 base and J by 0 bases, with 10 bases between. The CDR3 is 16 residues long. This chain's CDR3 is CASSPRDSPSYNEQFF. The CDR3 nucleotides are TGTGCCAGCTCACCACGAGATTCTCCCTCCTACAATGAGCAGTTCTTC.

The rearrangement uses TRBV5-5 and TRBJ2-2, with D possibly being TRBD1 (6 bases). Germline CDR1 SGHKS, CDR2 YYEKEE (reference sequence). V was clipped by 2 bases and J by 6 bases, with 11 bases between them. The CDR3 loop spans 14 amino acids. As DNA, the CDR3 is TGTGCCAGCAGCTTACAGGGAAGGGCCGGGGAGCTGTTTTTT. Protein product: CASSLQGRAGELFF.

The rearrangement links TRBV18 to TRBJ2-5; 8 bases are a match to TRBD2. Germline trimming cut 3 bases from V and 5 bases from J; bases unmatched to any gene: 8. The CDR3 has 15 amino acids. Germline-derived CDR1 and CDR2 are KGHSH and LQKENI. CDR3 loop: CASSPTGGPGETQYF. The CDR3 DNA reads as TGTGCCAGCTCACCGACGGGGGGGCCGGGGGAGACCCAGTACTTC.

The chain uses TRBV4-2 and TRBJ1-5, with a possible D match to TRBD1 (6 bases). Germline lookup yields CDR1 LGHNA and CDR2 YNFKEQ. The CDR3 consists of 15 residues. Trimming stripped 5 bases from V and 6 bases from J, with 17 bases between. The DNA for the CDR3 is TGTGCCAGCAGCATAGAACAGGGCGGATCTCAGCCCCAGCATTTT. It specifies CASSIEQGGSQPQHF.

This sequence joins TRBV5-1 and TRBJ1-6, with no clear D. Trimming took off 0 bases at V and 7 bases at J, with 11 bases between the two ends. This CDR3 spans 15 amino acids. Looked up from germline, CDR1 is SGHRS and CDR2 is YFSETQ. The DNA of the CDR3 is TGCGCCAGCAGCTTGGGCAGTGGAAACAATTCACCCCTCCACTTT. Translated, it gives CASSLGSGNNSPLHF.

The chain recombines TRBV21-1 with TRBJ2-7; TRBD1, as called in the table, went unchecked against the DNA. TRBV21-1 is a listed pseudogene. The CDR3 loop spans 12 amino acids. The CDR3 DNA reads TGTGCCAGCAGCAAGGGCGCGTACGGGCAGTACTTC. Its translation is CASSKGAYGQYF.

The rearrangement uses TRBV18 and TRBJ2-6; the D gene is possibly TRBD2 (6 bases). This CDR3 is 18 amino acids long. V was clipped by 2 bases and J by 0 bases, with 14 bases between them. CDR1 KGHSH and CDR2 LQKENI come from the germline V gene. CDR3 sequence: CASSPFKGLISGANVLTF. As DNA, the CDR3 is TGTGCCAGCTCACCATTTAAGGGACTGATCTCTGGGGCCAACGTCCTGACTTTC.

This clone has a handful of counts. The chain links TRBV4-3 to TRBJ2-2; TRBD2 agrees at 10 bases. CDR3 length: 17 residues. V lost 0 bases and J lost 5; bases outside the gene matches: 6. Germline V CDR1 and CDR2: LGHNA, YSLEER. The CDR3 protein is CASSQDAAGGETGELFF. DNA of the CDR3: TGCGCCAGCAGCCAAGATGCAGCGGGAGGGGAAACCGGGGAGCTGTTTTTT.

The chain combines TRBV27 with TRBJ2-7; D is perhaps TRBD1 (6 bases). The CDR3 spans 14 residues. Trimming left V 5 bases short and J 2 bases short, with 13 bases between. From germline, CDR1 is MNHEY and CDR2 SMNVEV (reference sequence). The CDR3 protein is CASSPWDTTYEQYF. DNA of the CDR3: TGTGCCAGCAGTCCCTGGGACACCACCTACGAGCAGTACTTC.

This clone was counted a few times. The chain recombines TRBV14 with TRBJ2-7, with D unclear. V lost 1 base and J lost 3, with 10 bases in between. CDR1 is SGHDN, CDR2 FVKESK, per germline. This CDR3 spans 14 amino acids. DNA for the CDR3: TGTGCCAGCAGCCAAGTCGAACTCCGCTACGAGCAGTACTTC. Its translation is CASSQVELRYEQYF.

The chain uses TRBV9 and TRBJ2-1, with D tentatively TRBD2 (6 bases). In germline, CDR1 is SGDLS, CDR2 YYNGEE. The germline V and J ends were trimmed by 0 bases and 4 bases, with 14 bases remaining between them. The length of the CDR3 is 16 residues. The CDR3 is CASSVGSGGSYNEQFF. CDR3 sequence (DNA): TGTGCCAGCAGCGTAGGTAGCGGAGGCTCTTACAATGAGCAGTTCTTC.

V gene TRBV6-7 combines with J gene TRBJ2-7, with TRBD2 identical over 11 bases. TRBV6-7 qualifies as an ORF whose function is uncertain. The V gene end was trimmed by 0 bases and the J gene end by 2 bases; junction bases not matched to a gene: 9. The CDR3 loop spans 18 amino acids. CDR3: CASSYSLGCSGGAYEQYF. The CDR3 nucleotides read TGTGCCAGCAGTTACTCCTTAGGTTGTAGCGGGGGGGCCTACGAGCAGTACTTC.

This clone was detected a few times. This chain joins TRBV7-9 and TRBJ1-5; TRBD1 matches 7 bases. The germline V gene has CDR1 SEHNR and CDR2 FQNEAQ (reference sequence). The J segment lost 6 bases and the V segment lost 4 bases, leaving 9 bases of the junction unmatched. CDR3 length equals 15 residues. In nucleotides, the CDR3 is TGTGCCAGCAGCTCAGAGGGGGCGCCCGGTCAGCCCCAGCATTTT. This sequence encodes CASSSEGAPGQPQHF.

V gene TRBV19 combines with J gene TRBJ1-2, with 8 bases that match TRBD1. Germline V gene data show CDR1 as LNHDA and CDR2 as SQIVND (reference sequence). Unmatched junction bases numbered 12, after V lost 11 bases and J lost 7 bases. This CDR3 is built from 13 residues. The CDR3: CASHGQGRGGYTF. In DNA form, the CDR3 reads TGTGCCTCACACGGACAGGGAAGAGGTGGCTACACCTTC.

The chain combines TRBV6-2 or TRBV6-3 with TRBJ1-1, with D possibly matching TRBD1 (6 bases). Trimming stripped 6 bases from V and 6 bases from J, with 17 bases between. Germline CDR1 reads MNHEY; CDR2 reads SVGEGT. This CDR3 comprises 14 residues. The CDR3 nucleotides are TGTGCCAGCAGCCCTCTGTTAGGGGGGGCTGAAGCTTTCTTT. It yields the protein CASSPLLGGAEAFF.

The chain recombines TRBV7-2 with TRBJ1-5, with a weak D call TRBD1 (5 bases). Germline-derived CDR1 and CDR2 are SGHTA and FQGNSA. This CDR3 is 13 amino acids long. With 3 bases removed from V and 5 bases from J, the gap between germline ends came to 8 bases. This CDR3 is CASSFTGDQPQHF. DNA for the CDR3: TGTGCCAGCAGCTTTACGGGGGATCAGCCCCAGCATTTT. Full variable domain (remainder filled in from reference TRBV7-2 and TRBJ1-5): GAGVSQSPSNKVTEKGKDVELRCDPISGHTALYWYRQSLGQGLEFLIYFQGNSAPDKSGLPSDRFSAERTGGSVSTLTIQRTQQEDSAVYLCASSFTGDQPQHFGDGTRLSIL.

In the case of this clone: Different DNA sequences within this sample yield the same CDR3. The J gene is TRBJ1-5, the V gene TRBV2; TRBD1 might be the D (5 bases). Germline CDR1 SNHLY, CDR2 FYNNEI. V was pared by 0 bases and J by 7 bases, with 13 bases between. The CDR3 sequence is 15 residues long. CDR3 DNA: TGTGCCAGCAGTGAAGCGCGAGGGGCCGGACAGCCCCAGCATTTT. Translating gives CASSEARGAGQPQHF.

The chain links TRBV7-9 to TRBJ2-7; 9 bases align to TRBD1. Germline CDR1 and CDR2: SEHNR and FQNEAQ (reference sequence). The CDR3 contains 14 residues. With 5 bases clipped from V and 5 bases from J, the junction kept 7 bases outside the gene matches. This CDR3 is CASSRGQGGDEQYF. DNA for the CDR3: TGTGCCAGCAGCAGGGGACAGGGAGGAGACGAGCAGTACTTC.

The chain joins TRBV5-1 to TRBJ2-5; TRBD2 matches 10 bases. V shed 2 bases, J shed 2 bases, and the junction held 3 bases outside the gene matches. This CDR3 has 15 residues. Germline loops: CDR1 SGHRS, CDR2 YFSETQ. The CDR3 is CASSFSGGPQETQYF. The DNA for the CDR3 is TGCGCCAGCAGCTTTAGCGGGGGGCCTCAAGAGACCCAGTACTTC.